The 9 T cell receptor beta chains in this list originate from one sample, sequenced in a study of breast tumors, draining lymph nodes, adjacent tissues. TCRdb analysed the multiplex PCR reads with MiXCR anew, one entry per CDR3 protein. The table has 17,000 or so distinct CDR3 sequences, 43% seen once. The sequencing sample was made of breast tumor tissue. The receptor source for this set is a female donor with breast cancer. Some clones in this sample may be carry-over from other donors' samples.

The J gene is TRBJ2-3, the V gene TRBV7-8; TRBD2 agrees at 11 bases. Germline V CDR1 and CDR2: SGHVS, FQNEAQ. The CDR3 runs 15 residues. With V trimmed by 5 bases and J by 5 bases, 6 bases remained unmatched. The CDR3 DNA is TGTGCCAGCAGCGTACTAGCGGGAGAGGGAGATACGCAGTATTTT. Residues: CASSVLAGEGDTQYF.

This clonotype was counted many times. V is TRBV15 and J is TRBJ2-7; D is unresolved. The CDR3 length is 15 residues. Deletions cut 0 bases from V and 4 bases from J, with 13 bases between. Germline CDR1 LNHNV, CDR2 YYDKDF (reference sequence). CDR3: CATSRDRNRNYEQYF. In DNA, the CDR3 is TGTGCCACCAGCAGAGATCGGAACAGAAATTACGAGCAGTACTTC.

This clonotype was counted many times. The J gene is TRBJ1-5, the V gene TRBV30; D may be TRBD1 (6 bases). Germline CDR1 is GTSNPN and CDR2 is SVGIG (reference sequence). This CDR3 has 13 amino acids. Trimming removed 0 bases from V and 6 bases from J, with 9 bases in between. In DNA, the CDR3 is TGTGCCTGGAGTGTTCAGGGGTCTCAGCCCCAGCATTTT. Residues: CAWSVQGSQPQHF.

This clonotype was recorded at least ten times. This chain connects TRBV6-6 to TRBJ2-1, with D perhaps given as TRBD1 or TRBD2 (5 bases each). V shed 6 bases and J shed 1 base, with 16 bases lying between them. The CDR3 sequence is 16 residues long. Germline CDR1 is MNHNY and CDR2 is SVGAGI (reference sequence). CDR3 coding DNA: TGTGCCAGCAGCCTTTCCGGGGACGGATCCTACAATGAGCAGTTCTTC. The encoded protein is CASSLSGDGSYNEQFF.

Many counts were recorded for this clonotype. A clone one base away is much larger, so this may be a read error. This chain joins TRBV6-1 and TRBJ1-5; D call uncertain. There are 15 residues in the CDR3. V was trimmed by 6 bases and J by 0 bases, leaving 12 bases between them. Germline V gene sequence: CDR1 MNHNS, CDR2 SASEGT. The CDR3 loop is CASSRRGVSNQPQHF. The CDR3 DNA sequence: TGTGCCAGCAGCCGGCGCGGAGTTAGCAATCAGCCCCAGCATTTT.

This clonotype was seen ten or more times. This clone may be a read error of a much larger clone one base away. The chain is built from TRBV5-1 and TRBJ1-2; D not resolved. Trimming shortened V by 7 bases and J by 3 bases, and 16 bases separated the two germline ends. CDR1 SGHRS and CDR2 YFSETQ come from the germline V gene. This CDR3 has 14 residues. The CDR3 spells CASGGTRTDYGYTF. DNA for the CDR3: TGCGCCAGCGGCGGAACCCGGACGGACTATGGCTACACCTTC.

The sample holds a few counts of this clonotype. The gene calls are TRBV13 and TRBJ2-1, with 7 bases fitting TRBD2. Germline V gene data show CDR1 as PRHDT and CDR2 as FYEKMQ (reference sequence). V shed 2 bases, J shed 7 bases, and the junction held 5 bases outside the gene matches. This CDR3 has 14 amino acids. The CDR3 region has the DNA TGTGCCAGCAGCTTACGGCGGGAGTCAAATGAGCAGTTCTTC. This sequence encodes CASSLRRESNEQFF.

This clonotype came up many times. The rearrangement links TRBV18 to TRBJ2-1, with D uncertain. The CDR3 covers 13 residues. Germline assignment: CDR1 KGHSH and CDR2 LQKENI. Trimming took 3 bases from V and 0 from J, leaving 3 bases between them. The DNA for the CDR3 is TGTGCCAGCTCACCCGACTCCTACAATGAGCAGTTCTTC. Its protein product is CASSPDSYNEQFF.

In DNA form, the CDR3 reads TGTGCCAGCAGCGCTAGCGGGCAAGAGACCCAGTACTTC. Amino acid sequence: CASSASGQETQYF. The chain links TRBV9 to TRBJ2-5, with TRBD2 matching over 8 bases. The CDR3 is made up of 13 amino acids. Germline V gives CDR1 SGDLS, CDR2 YYNGEE. J lost 2 bases, V lost 3 bases, and 0 bases had no gene match.